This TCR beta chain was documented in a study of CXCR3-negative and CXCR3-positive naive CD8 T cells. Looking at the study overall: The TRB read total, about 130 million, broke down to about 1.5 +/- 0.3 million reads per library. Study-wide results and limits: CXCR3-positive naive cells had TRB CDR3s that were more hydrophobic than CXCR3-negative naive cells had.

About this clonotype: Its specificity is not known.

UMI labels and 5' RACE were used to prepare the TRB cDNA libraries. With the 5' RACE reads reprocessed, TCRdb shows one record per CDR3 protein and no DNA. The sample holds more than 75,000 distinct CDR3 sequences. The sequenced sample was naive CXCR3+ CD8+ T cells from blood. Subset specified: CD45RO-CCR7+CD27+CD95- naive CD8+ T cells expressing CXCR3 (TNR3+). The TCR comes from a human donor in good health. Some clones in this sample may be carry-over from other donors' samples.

CDR3 sequence reads: CARSFGWGINIQYF. The chain uses TRBV5-1 and TRBJ2-4; TCRdb designates TRBD2, a call that cannot be tested without DNA. This CDR3 comprises 14 residues. Per germline, CDR1 SGHRS and CDR2 YFSETQ.